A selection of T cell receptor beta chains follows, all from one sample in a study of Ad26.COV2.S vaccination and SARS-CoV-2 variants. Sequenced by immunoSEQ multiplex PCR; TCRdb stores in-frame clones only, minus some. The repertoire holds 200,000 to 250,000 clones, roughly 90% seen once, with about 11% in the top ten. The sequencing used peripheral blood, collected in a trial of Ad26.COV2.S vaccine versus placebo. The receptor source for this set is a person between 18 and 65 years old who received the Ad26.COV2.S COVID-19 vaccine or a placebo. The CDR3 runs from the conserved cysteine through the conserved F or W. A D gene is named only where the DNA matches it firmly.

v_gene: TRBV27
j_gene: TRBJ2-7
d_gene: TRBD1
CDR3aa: CASSLGTGGGEQYF

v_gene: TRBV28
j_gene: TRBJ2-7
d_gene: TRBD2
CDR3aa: CASRPGGGFYEQYF

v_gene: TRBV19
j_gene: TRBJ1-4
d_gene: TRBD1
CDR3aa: CASSIDLYRGEKLFF

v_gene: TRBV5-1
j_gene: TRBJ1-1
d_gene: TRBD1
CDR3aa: CASISPGGEAFF

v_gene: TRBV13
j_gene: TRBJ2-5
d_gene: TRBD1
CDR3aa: CASSLKTGGFGETQYF

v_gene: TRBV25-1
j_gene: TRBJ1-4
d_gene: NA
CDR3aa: CASSEMEGGEKLFF

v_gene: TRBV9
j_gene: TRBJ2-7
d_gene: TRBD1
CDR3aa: CASSVGQGAHEQYF

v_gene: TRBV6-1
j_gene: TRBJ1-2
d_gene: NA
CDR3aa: CASSERVGGHYGYTF

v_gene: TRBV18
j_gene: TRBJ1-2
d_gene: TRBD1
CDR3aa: CASSPPIGGGYTF

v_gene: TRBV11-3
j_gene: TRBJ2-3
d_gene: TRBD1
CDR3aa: CASSSGTAYTDTQYF

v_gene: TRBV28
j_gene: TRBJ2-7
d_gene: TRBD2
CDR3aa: CASSLTSGSNVGHEQYF

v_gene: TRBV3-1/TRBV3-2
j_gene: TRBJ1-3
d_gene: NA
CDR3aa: CASSQGENTIYF

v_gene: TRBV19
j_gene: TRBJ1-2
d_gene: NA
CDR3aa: CASGRATNYGYTF

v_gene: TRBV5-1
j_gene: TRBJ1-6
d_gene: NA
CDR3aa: CASSYLWSGTLHF

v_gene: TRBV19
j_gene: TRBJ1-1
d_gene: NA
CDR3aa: CASSIRWGLNTEAFF

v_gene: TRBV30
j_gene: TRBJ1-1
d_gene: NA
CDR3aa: CAWTLNTEAFF

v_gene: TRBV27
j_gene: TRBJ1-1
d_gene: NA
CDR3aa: CASSRDGNTEAFF

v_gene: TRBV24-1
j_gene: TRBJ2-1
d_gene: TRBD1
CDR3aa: CATSDAGQARYEQFF

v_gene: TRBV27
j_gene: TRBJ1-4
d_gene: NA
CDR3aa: CASSPWGRRGEKLFF

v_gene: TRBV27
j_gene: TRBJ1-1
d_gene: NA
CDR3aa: CASRRSTEAFF

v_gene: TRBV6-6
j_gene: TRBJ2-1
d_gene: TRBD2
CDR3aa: CASSYASGGAREQFF

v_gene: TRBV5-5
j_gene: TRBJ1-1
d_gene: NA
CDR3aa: CASSPGLTEAFF

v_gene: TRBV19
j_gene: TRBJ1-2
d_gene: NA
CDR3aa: CASSALLNYGYTF

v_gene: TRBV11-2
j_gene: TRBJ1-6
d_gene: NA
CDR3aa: CASSSLQGTNSPLHF

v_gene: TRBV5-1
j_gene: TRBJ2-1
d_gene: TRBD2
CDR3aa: CASSLARGGVAEQFF

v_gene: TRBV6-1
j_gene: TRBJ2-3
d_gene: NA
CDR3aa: CASSDGGLVTDTQYF

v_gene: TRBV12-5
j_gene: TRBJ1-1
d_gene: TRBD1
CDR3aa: CASGRGQKNTEAFF

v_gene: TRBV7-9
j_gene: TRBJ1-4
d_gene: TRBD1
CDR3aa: CASSSQGAGEKLFF

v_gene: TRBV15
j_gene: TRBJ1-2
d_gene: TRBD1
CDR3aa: CATSTGTGNYGYTF

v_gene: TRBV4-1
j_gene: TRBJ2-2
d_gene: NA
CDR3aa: CASSPRGVGTGELFF

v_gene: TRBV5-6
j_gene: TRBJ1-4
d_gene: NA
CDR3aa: CASSRFRSNEKLFF

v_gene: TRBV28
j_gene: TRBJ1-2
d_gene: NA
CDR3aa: CASSAQDIGGRVGYTF

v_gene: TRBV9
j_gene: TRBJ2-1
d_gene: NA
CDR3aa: CASSDDSADTYNEQFF

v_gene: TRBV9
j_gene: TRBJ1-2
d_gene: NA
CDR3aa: CASSVDGLGGAYGYTF

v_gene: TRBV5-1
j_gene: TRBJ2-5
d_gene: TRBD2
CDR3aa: CASSPWSAGGVGETQYF

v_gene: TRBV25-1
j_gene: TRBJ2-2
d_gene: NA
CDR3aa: CASSESDRELFF

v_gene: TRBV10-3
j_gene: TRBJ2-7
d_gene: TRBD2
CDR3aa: CAISASTSGTTREQYF

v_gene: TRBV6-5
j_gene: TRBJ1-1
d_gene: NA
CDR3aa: CASSYAWNTEAFF

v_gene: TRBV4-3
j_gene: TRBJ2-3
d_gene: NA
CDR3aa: CASSQDVQGTDTQYF

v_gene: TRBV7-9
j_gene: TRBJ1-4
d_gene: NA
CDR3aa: CASSEAAAFNEKLFF

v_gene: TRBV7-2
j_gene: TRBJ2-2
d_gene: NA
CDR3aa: CASSLRQPGVTGELFF